This T cell receptor beta chain is drawn from a study of T cells in Graves' hyperthyroidism and ophthalmopathy. Study summary: Any treatment followed the collection of peripheral blood at initial diagnosis. The study's findings and limits: Peripheral blood also featured most of the thyroid clonotypes expanded above 0.001.

Looked up from germline, CDR1 is PRHDT and CDR2 is FYEKMQ (reference sequence). The CDR3 is made up of 15 amino acids. Trimming removed 6 bases at V and 5 bases at J, with 18 bases between. This clonotype has a handful of counts. Its antigen is unidentified. TCR beta CDR3 sequences were amplified from RNA transcripts. The HTBI primer set served for first-round RT-PCR of the TCR CDR3. MiXCR was run by TCRdb on the multiplex PCR reads, yielding one entry per CDR3 protein. Of roughly 330,000 distinct CDR3 sequences in the sample, roughly 17% were seen once. Thyroid ultrasound, orbital computed tomography, clinical symptoms, and serum thyroxine and TRAb underpinned diagnoses. Isolation of PBMCs was performed on 8.5 to 10 ml fresh peripheral blood.

The sequence derives from a man younger than 45 with Graves' hyperthyroidism. The rearrangement links TRBV13 to TRBJ2-3, with D perhaps TRBD2 (5 bases). The sequencing sample was made of blood. The CDR3 bases are TGTGCCAGCAGACAGAGGGTAGCTTCTGGAGATACGCAGTATTTT. The encoded protein is CASRQRVASGDTQYF. Supplemented by reference TRBV13 and TRBJ2-3, the full variable domain reads AAGVIQSPRHLIKEKRETATLKCYPIPRHDTVYWYQQGPGQDPQFLISFYEKMQSDKGSIPDRFSAQQFSDYHSELNMSSLELGDSALYFCASRQRVASGDTQYFGPGTRLTVL.